These 32 T cell receptor beta chains were all obtained from the same sample, sequenced in a study of PD-1 blockade in classical Hodgkin lymphoma. This table comes from immunoSEQ multiplex PCR, and its TCRdb copy is limited to in-frame clones, with some not included. The sample has approximately 65,000 clones; around 89% are singletons. There was relapse after autologous stem cell transplantation in every patient, and there was variation in brentuximab vedotin exposure. The input for sequencing was peripheral blood mononuclear cells (PBMCs), taken at baseline. The receptors derive from a human donor with classical Hodgkin lymphoma.

The rearrangement links TRBV6-4 to TRBJ1-2; D perhaps matches TRBD1 (5 bases). The CDR3 contains 15 residues. V gave up 6 bases and J gave up 6 bases, with 20 bases separating them. CDR1 MRHNA and CDR2 SNTAGT come from the germline V gene. CDR3 loop: CASRMTPTRGDGYTF. CDR3 nucleotide sequence: TGTGCCAGCAGAATGACCCCTACGAGAGGGGATGGCTACACCTTC.

V usage is TRBV6-4 and J usage is TRBJ2-3, with TRBD1 identical over 9 bases. The V gene end was trimmed by 2 bases and the J gene end by 0 bases; junction bases not matched to a gene: 27. The CDR3 has 24 amino acids. Germline CDR1 reads MRHNA; CDR2 reads SNTAGT. The chain's CDR3 is CASSDHACCFGTGHAPPSTDTQYF. DNA of the CDR3: TGTGCCAGCAGTGACCATGCCTGCTGTTTTGGGACAGGGCACGCCCCTCCTAGCACAGATACGCAGTATTTT.

This sequence joins TRBV5-5 and TRBJ2-7; D is ambiguous. The CDR3 spans 14 residues. Looked up from germline, CDR1 is SGHKS and CDR2 is YYEKEE (reference sequence). Between the trimmed V and J ends, which lost 2 bases and 3 bases, there was a span of 12 bases. CDR3 in amino acids: CASSFGSYRYEQYF. The CDR3 DNA reads TGTGCCAGCAGCTTTGGGTCTTACCGCTACGAGCAGTACTTC. The full variable domain, with the rest looked up from reference TRBV5-5 and TRBJ2-7, is DAGVTQSPTHLIKTRGQQVTLRCSPISGHKSVSWYQQVLGQGPQFIFQYYEKEERGRGNFPDRFSARQFPNYSSELNVNALLLGDSALYLCASSFGSYRYEQYFGPGTRLTVT.

The chain has TRBV7-9 and TRBJ1-3; D is ambiguous. CDR3 size: 15 residues. In germline, CDR1 is SEHNR, CDR2 FQNEAQ (reference sequence). Trimming left V 5 bases short and J 0 bases short, with 11 bases between. The CDR3 nucleotides read TGTGCCAGCAGCCCGACACTTAGCTCTGGAAACACCATATATTTT. Amino acids: CASSPTLSSGNTIYF.

The J gene is TRBJ1-1, the V gene TRBV18; D is unresolved. Germline CDR1 reads KGHSH; CDR2 reads LQKENI. Trimming removed 4 bases from V and 3 bases from J, with 9 bases in between. CDR3 length: 13 residues. The CDR3: CASSLSTDTEAFF. The CDR3, as DNA: TGTGCCAGCTCACTTTCCACGGACACTGAAGCTTTCTTT.

This sequence joins TRBV7-8 and TRBJ2-1, with D perhaps matching TRBD2 (5 bases). This CDR3 is built from 16 residues. Trimming removed 1 base at V and 4 bases at J, with 14 bases between. Germline V gene sequence: CDR1 SGHVS, CDR2 FQNEAQ. The CDR3 sequence is CASSLGAAGIYNEQFF. CDR3 in DNA: TGTGCCAGCAGCTTAGGCGCGGCCGGGATATACAATGAGCAGTTCTTC.

The gene calls are TRBV28 and TRBJ1-6; tentative D call: TRBD1 (5 bases). There are 15 residues in the CDR3. CDR1 is MDHEN and CDR2 is SYDVKM in the germline V gene. The ends were cut back, 6 bases at V and 7 bases at J, with 16 bases in the middle. CDR3 amino acids: CASRNNLGGNSPLHF. As DNA, the CDR3 is TGTGCCAGCAGAAATAATCTCGGGGGGAATTCACCCCTCCACTTT.

The genes are TRBV5-1 and TRBJ1-2; 9 positions agree with TRBD1. The CDR3 sequence is 16 residues long. Trimming removed 0 bases from V and 6 bases from J; junction bases left unmatched: 9. Germline assignment: CDR1 SGHRS and CDR2 YFSETQ. CDR3 amino acids: CASSLVPPGQGDGYTF. The CDR3, as DNA: TGCGCCAGCAGCTTGGTCCCCCCGGGACAGGGTGATGGCTACACCTTC. Combining the CDR3 with reference TRBV5-1 and TRBJ1-2 gives the whole variable domain KAGVTQTPRYLIKTRGQQVTLSCSPISGHRSVSWYQQTPGQGLQFLFEYFSETQRNKGNFPGRFSGRQFSNSRSEMNVSTLELGDSALYLCASSLVPPGQGDGYTFGSGTRLTVV.

The rearrangement links TRBV7-9 to TRBJ1-1; D is ambiguous. The CDR3 loop spans 15 amino acids. Germline lookup yields CDR1 SEHNR and CDR2 FQNEAQ (reference sequence). Trimming cost V 1 base and J 0 bases, with 9 bases left between them. The CDR3, as DNA: TGTGCCAGCAGCTTAGACCTGCTTATGAACACTGAAGCTTTCTTT. It is translated as CASSLDLLMNTEAFF.

Worth noting for this clone: The junction departs from germline at one end; a sequencing error may be responsible. The rearrangement uses TRBV5-4 and TRBJ1-6; D may be TRBD1 (5 bases). CDR1 SGHNT and CDR2 YYREEE come from the germline V gene (reference sequence). The CDR3 runs 16 residues. The CDR3 region is CPDRQRPSSYNSPLHF. The CDR3 nucleotides read TGCCCTGACCGACAGCGCCCAAGCTCCTATAATTCACCCCTCCACTTT.

This sequence joins TRBV29-1 and TRBJ2-7; a possible D gene is TRBD1 (5 bases). The CDR3 is made up of 13 amino acids. V shed 2 bases and J shed 4 bases, with 12 bases lying between them. The germline CDR1 and CDR2 sequences are SQVTM and ANQGSEA. CDR3 amino acids: CSVEIDRSYEQYF. CDR3 sequence (DNA): TGCAGCGTTGAAATCGACAGAAGTTACGAGCAGTACTTC.

The gene calls are TRBV4-3 and TRBJ2-2; 11 nucleotides line up with TRBD1. The CDR3 spans 15 residues. Unmatched junction bases numbered 3, after V lost 3 bases and J lost 6 bases. Germline V gives CDR1 LGHNA, CDR2 YSLEER. In DNA, the CDR3 is TGCGCCAGCAGCCAGGGGACAGGGGGGGCCGGGGAGCTGTTTTTT. This codes for CASSQGTGGAGELFF.

The V and J genes are TRBV7-3 and TRBJ1-1; D call uncertain. Germline V CDR1 and CDR2: SGHTA, FQGTGA. The ends were cut back, 1 base at V and 9 bases at J, with 12 bases in the middle. This CDR3 region has 13 residues. Written as DNA, the CDR3 is TGTGCCAGCAGCTTAAGTGTAAGCGGGAAAGCTTTCTTT. This encodes CASSLSVSGKAFF. The full variable domain, completed using reference TRBV7-3 and TRBJ1-1, is GAGVSQTPSNKVTEKGKYVELRCDPISGHTALYWYRQSLGQGPEFLIYFQGTGAADDSGLPNDRFFAVRPEGSVSTLKIQRTERGDSAVYLCASSLSVSGKAFFGQGTRLTVV.

This chain joins TRBV2 and TRBJ2-1, with 12 bases that match TRBD2. There are 15 residues in the CDR3. V was clipped by 6 bases and J by 6 bases; unmatched bases: 6. Germline lookup yields CDR1 SNHLY and CDR2 FYNNEI. The CDR3: CASRETSGGGNEQFF. The CDR3 nucleotides read TGTGCCAGCAGAGAGACTAGCGGGGGTGGCAATGAGCAGTTCTTC.

This chain uses TRBV5-1 with TRBJ1-5; no firm D call. The V end was cut by 7 bases, the J end by 4 bases, with 21 bases between. This CDR3 region has 16 residues. Germline CDR1 SGHRS, CDR2 YFSETQ. The CDR3, as DNA: TGCGCCAGCCAAAGAGCCTATTTTTCGGGTAATCAGCCCCAGCATTTT. Its protein product is CASQRAYFSGNQPQHF.

The V and J genes are TRBV30 and TRBJ2-1; D is unclear. Germline-derived CDR1 and CDR2 are GTSNPN and SVGIG (reference sequence). V lost 0 bases to trimming and J lost 10 bases, with 13 bases between them. The CDR3 length is 13 residues. The CDR3 region has the DNA TGTGCCTGGAGTGTACCGGACGTAGTAGAGCAGTTCTTC. Its protein product is CAWSVPDVVEQFF.

This rearrangement joins TRBV28 to TRBJ2-7, with D possibly being TRBD1 or TRBD2 (6 bases each). The germline V gene has CDR1 MDHEN and CDR2 SYDVKM. Trimming took off 6 bases at V and 6 bases at J, with 21 bases between the two ends. The CDR3 length is 15 residues. Written as DNA, the CDR3 is TGTGCCAGCAGCTCCATCGGGGGCCTTCAGGCCGAGCAGTACTTC. Its translation: CASSSIGGLQAEQYF.

The chain recombines TRBV15 with TRBJ2-3; unclear D gene. The germline gives CDR1 LNHNV, CDR2 YYDKDF (reference sequence). CDR3 length equals 14 residues. The ends were cut back, 0 bases at V and 4 bases at J, with 8 bases in the middle. The CDR3 DNA follows: TGTGCCACCAGCAGAGAGGCAGAAGCAGATACGCAGTATTTT. This translates into CATSREAEADTQYF.

CDR3 amino acids: CATSRPGTGGSNYGYTF. In nucleotides, the CDR3 is TGTGCCACCTCTCGTCCCGGGACAGGGGGCTCTAACTATGGCTACACCTTC. The rearrangement links TRBV10-3 to TRBJ1-2; TRBD1 matches 12 bases. The CDR3 runs 17 residues. Germline assignment: CDR1 ENHRY and CDR2 SYGVKD. The J segment lost 0 bases and the V segment lost 10 bases, leaving 12 bases of the junction unmatched.

The rearrangement links TRBV28 to TRBJ1-5; D might be TRBD1 (6 bases). CDR3 size: 15 residues. V was shortened by 3 bases and J by 5 bases, with 14 bases between the two germline ends. Germline CDR1 reads MDHEN; CDR2 reads SYDVKM. The DNA of the CDR3 is TGTGCCAGCAGTTTCATGTGGACAGACGATCAGCCCCAGCATTTT. Its translation: CASSFMWTDDQPQHF.

The chain combines TRBV7-9 with TRBJ1-4; a weak D match, TRBD1 (6 bases). The V end was cut by 5 bases, the J end by 4 bases, with 14 bases between. Germline CDR1 and CDR2: SEHNR and FQNEAQ (reference sequence). CDR3 length: 15 amino acids. CDR3 nucleotides: TGTGCCAGCAGCCCTGGACAGAACATTAATGAAAAACTGTTTTTT. It translates to CASSPGQNINEKLFF.

This chain joins TRBV7-2 and TRBJ2-7; D is possibly TRBD1 or TRBD2 (7 bases each). Germline values: CDR1 SGHTA, CDR2 FQGNSA. This CDR3 has 14 residues. Trimming cost V 5 bases and J 0 bases, with 11 bases left between them. CDR3 sequence: CASSPGGASYEQYF. CDR3 bases: TGTGCCAGCAGCCCAGGGGGGGCCTCCTACGAGCAGTACTTC.

The chain has TRBV2 and TRBJ1-4; D call uncertain. CDR1 is SNHLY and CDR2 is FYNNEI in the germline V gene. CDR3 size: 14 residues. Trimming took 3 bases from V and 4 from J, leaving 9 bases between them. CDR3: CASSDPQVNEKLFF. The CDR3 DNA reads as TGTGCCAGCAGTGACCCCCAGGTTAATGAAAAACTGTTTTTT. The entire variable domain, with the rest obtained from reference TRBV2 and TRBJ1-4, is as follows: EPEVTQTPSHQVTQMGQEVILRCVPISNHLYFYWYRQILGQKVEFLVSFYNNEISEKSEIFDDQFSVERPDGSNFTLKIRSTKLEDSAMYFCASSDPQVNEKLFFGSGTQLSVL.

The chain is built from TRBV30 and TRBJ1-1, with D perhaps TRBD1 (5 bases). Germline V gives CDR1 GTSNPN, CDR2 SVGIG (reference sequence). This CDR3 is 15 amino acids long. V lost 6 bases, J lost 2 bases, and 19 bases lay in between. The CDR3 bases are TGTGCCTGCCCCATGAGGGGCAGGGAAAACACTGAAGCTTTCTTT. Translation: CACPMRGRENTEAFF.

The chain joins TRBV29-1 to TRBJ2-2, with 8 bases lining up with TRBD2. The CDR3 has 14 amino acids. V shed 6 bases, J shed 0 bases, and the junction held 3 bases outside the gene matches. Germline V gene lookup returns CDR1 SQVTM and CDR2 ANQGSEA. CDR3 region: CSVLAGSNTGELFF. For the CDR3, the DNA is TGCAGCGTCCTAGCGGGTTCGAACACCGGGGAGCTGTTTTTT.

The chain combines TRBV21-1 with TRBJ2-1; the tabulated D call, TRBD2, remains unverified against the DNA. TRBV21-1 is a pseudogene segment. The CDR3 runs to 15 residues. The DNA for the CDR3 is TGTGCCAGCAGCACTAAGAGCGGGGGGCCCCGTGAGCAGTTCTTC. Its translation: CASSTKSGGPREQFF.

The chain carries TRBV30 and TRBJ1-5; D gene ambiguous. Trimming shortened V by 1 base and J by 3 bases, and 10 bases separated the two germline ends. The germline CDR1 and CDR2 sequences are GTSNPN and SVGIG (reference sequence). This CDR3 is 14 amino acids long. Written as DNA, the CDR3 is TGTGCCTGGAGTGCCGACGGAGCCAATCAGCCCCAGCATTTT. Its translation: CAWSADGANQPQHF.

This clone was found once. The chain is built from TRBV7-6 and TRBJ2-5; D may be TRBD1 (7 bases). The J call may be faulty, since TRBJ2-7 better matches the DNA end. The CDR3 length is 17 residues. Per germline, CDR1 SGHVS and CDR2 FNYEAQ. The CDR3 spells CASSPQGGGFSPYEQYF. In DNA form, the CDR3 reads TGTGCCAGCAGCCCCCAAGGAGGGGGCTTTTCCCCCTACGAGCAGTACTTC.

The chain links TRBV7-9 to TRBJ2-1, with TRBD1 matching over 9 bases. The junction had 9 bases not matched to a gene; V was cut back by 2 bases and J by 4 bases. Germline CDR1 is SEHNR and CDR2 is FQNEAQ (reference sequence). This CDR3 region has 17 residues. Here the CDR3 reads CASSLRTPGQGYNEQFF. The CDR3 bases are TGTGCCAGCAGCTTACGAACCCCGGGACAGGGTTACAATGAGCAGTTCTTC.

This sequence joins TRBV30 and TRBJ1-4; D remains unclear. The V end lost 0 bases, the J end lost 14 bases, and 10 bases lay between the germline ends. Germline V gene data show CDR1 as GTSNPN and CDR2 as SVGIG (reference sequence). The CDR3 has 11 amino acids. CDR3 region: CAWSVRGRLFF. The CDR3 DNA reads TGTGCCTGGAGTGTACGGGGTCGCCTGTTTTTT.

The chain employs TRBV21-1 and TRBJ2-7. TRBV21-1 is reported as a pseudogene. CDR3 length: 15 residues. CDR3 coding DNA: TGTGCCAGCAGCAAGCTAAGCCGCAGCTCCTACGAGCAGTACTTC. It yields the protein CASSKLSRSSYEQYF.

The CDR3 DNA sequence: TGTGCCAGCTCACCAGTACCTGATCAGCCCCAGCATTTT. It specifies CASSPVPDQPQHF. The chain uses TRBV18 and TRBJ1-5; D gene unclear. Per the germline V gene, CDR1 is KGHSH and CDR2 is LQKENI. With 2 bases removed from V and 5 bases from J, the gap between germline ends came to 7 bases. The length of the CDR3 is 13 residues.